This T cell receptor beta chain originates from a study of blood T cell repertoires in COVID-19. The wider study: Material from acute and convalescent COVID-19 was sourced from the United States, Italy and Spain. The cDNA or gDNA used as material had been derived from T cells, B-cell-depleted T cells, or PBMCs.

Only in-frame clones appear in the TCRdb table, and some are missing; sequencing was by immunoSEQ multiplex PCR. The table lists roughly 75,000 clones, 85% to 90% of them singletons. CDR3 length: 14 residues. From germline, CDR1 is MNHEY and CDR2 SVGEGT. The V segment lost 5 bases and the J segment 5 bases; nucleotides outside the gene matches: 6. This receptor was taken from a man older than 75 in a cohort sampled during active COVID-19. V is TRBV6-2 or TRBV6-3 and J is TRBJ2-7, with 10 bases that match TRBD1. Sequencing was done on a sample of peripheral blood. This CDR3 reads CASSPWTGGDEQYF. Written as DNA, the CDR3 is TGTGCCAGCAGTCCCTGGACAGGGGGGGACGAGCAGTACTTC.